This TCR beta chain was identified in a study of blood T cell repertoires in COVID-19. Study-level background: Samples of COVID-19 (acute and convalescent) were obtained from the United States, Italy and Spain. T cells, B-cell-depleted T cells, or PBMCs provided the cDNA or gDNA that served as material.

Germline CDR1 and CDR2: LNHDA and SQIVND (reference sequence). The CDR3 covers 14 residues. V dropped 3 bases and J dropped 7 bases, with 13 bases sitting between them. Original methodology: Researchers report that nucleated cell counts were estimated from reference gene primer amplification. Measured with immunoSEQ multiplex PCR; TCRdb has only the in-frame clones, and not every one. That table is the source of V, J and clone size, and D and trimming were worked out from the DNA. Among fewer than 130,000 clones, approximately 70% were seen once, and the ten largest hold approximately 8%. Material: peripheral blood. This clonotype was obtained from a woman in her sixties or seventies with acute or convalescent COVID-19. The rearrangement links TRBV19 to TRBJ2-1; D ambiguous. This CDR3 is CASSIWSDRNEQFF. The CDR3 DNA reads TGTGCCAGTAGTATCTGGAGCGATAGGAATGAGCAGTTCTTC.